The 8 T cell receptor beta chains below come from one sample, sequenced in a study of blood T cell repertoires in COVID-19. TCRdb's table, derived via immunoSEQ multiplex PCR, lists solely in-frame clones and lacks some. The sample yields approximately 68,000 clones, roughly 84% seen once. Material: peripheral blood. The receptors derive from an older man with active or convalescent COVID-19.

The rearrangement links TRBV2 to TRBJ1-2; no clear D gene. Germline V gene data show CDR1 as SNHLY and CDR2 as FYNNEI. The CDR3 is 15 residues long. The V gene lost 2 bases and the J gene lost 2 bases, with 12 bases spanning the gap. The CDR3 nucleotides are TGTGCCAGCAGTGAAAAGCGCAAAACAAACTATGGCTACACCTTC. It codes for CASSEKRKTNYGYTF.

In DNA, the CDR3 is TGTGCCAGCAGCCCGGGGACAGATACGCAGTATTTT. This encodes CASSPGTDTQYF. The chain joins TRBV3-1 (or the pseudogene TRBV3-2) to TRBJ2-3, with D perhaps matching TRBD2 (5 bases). This CDR3 has 12 amino acids. Germline CDR1 and CDR2: LGHDT and YNNKEL (reference sequence). V was cut by 4 bases and J by 3 bases, with 5 bases left in between.

V and J are TRBV19 and TRBJ2-2; D perhaps matches TRBD2 (6 bases). Germline V lookup: CDR1 LNHDA, CDR2 SQIVND (reference sequence). The CDR3 is made up of 18 amino acids. V lost 8 bases and J 6 bases, leaving 28 bases between the germline ends. Written as DNA, the CDR3 is TGTGCCAGTGGGCGCCGCGGGACTGGCTTCGAGGTATCCGGGGAGCTGTTTTTT. This codes for CASGRRGTGFEVSGELFF.

V and J are TRBV18 and TRBJ1-4; tentatively, D is TRBD1 (6 bases). The germline V and J ends were trimmed by 3 bases and 7 bases, with 9 bases remaining between them. The V gene's germline CDR1 is KGHSH and CDR2 LQKENI. The CDR3 has 13 residues. Here the CDR3 reads CASSPRGAEKLFF. CDR3 nucleotides: TGTGCCAGCTCACCCAGGGGAGCTGAAAAACTGTTTTTT.

J is TRBJ1-5 and V is TRBV2; no reliable D call. Trimming cost V 6 bases and J 0 bases, with 9 bases left between them. The CDR3 covers 14 residues. CDR1 and CDR2 (germline): SNHLY, FYNNEI. The CDR3 coding sequence is TGTGCCAGCAGGGCAGATTATAGCAATCAGCCCCAGCATTTT. Translating gives CASRADYSNQPQHF.

This chain connects TRBV6-1 to TRBJ1-3; D possibly corresponds to TRBD1 (6 bases). Germline loops: CDR1 MNHNS, CDR2 SASEGT. V was cut by 0 bases and J by 4 bases, with 10 bases left in between. This CDR3 is 15 amino acids long. The CDR3 loop is CASSEARTGGNTIYF. DNA of the CDR3: TGTGCCAGCAGTGAAGCAAGAACAGGGGGAAACACCATATATTTT.

This chain joins TRBV18 and TRBJ2-3; 11 bases agree with TRBD2. Germline CDR1 KGHSH, CDR2 LQKENI. The CDR3 has 17 amino acids. V lost 5 bases, J lost 2 bases, and 9 bases stayed unmatched. The CDR3 is CASSSGTSGRTTDTQYF. CDR3 nucleotide sequence: TGTGCCAGCTCATCCGGGACTAGCGGCCGGACCACAGATACGCAGTATTTT.

The chain couples TRBV5-4 to TRBJ2-3, with D tentatively TRBD2 (5 bases). CDR3 length: 14 amino acids. The germline CDR1 and CDR2 sequences are SGHNT and YYREEE (reference sequence). With 4 bases removed from V and 0 bases from J, the gap between germline ends came to 9 bases. CDR3 sequence (DNA): TGTGCCAGCAGCCCAAGCGGAAGCACAGATACGCAGTATTTT. Amino acid sequence: CASSPSGSTDTQYF.